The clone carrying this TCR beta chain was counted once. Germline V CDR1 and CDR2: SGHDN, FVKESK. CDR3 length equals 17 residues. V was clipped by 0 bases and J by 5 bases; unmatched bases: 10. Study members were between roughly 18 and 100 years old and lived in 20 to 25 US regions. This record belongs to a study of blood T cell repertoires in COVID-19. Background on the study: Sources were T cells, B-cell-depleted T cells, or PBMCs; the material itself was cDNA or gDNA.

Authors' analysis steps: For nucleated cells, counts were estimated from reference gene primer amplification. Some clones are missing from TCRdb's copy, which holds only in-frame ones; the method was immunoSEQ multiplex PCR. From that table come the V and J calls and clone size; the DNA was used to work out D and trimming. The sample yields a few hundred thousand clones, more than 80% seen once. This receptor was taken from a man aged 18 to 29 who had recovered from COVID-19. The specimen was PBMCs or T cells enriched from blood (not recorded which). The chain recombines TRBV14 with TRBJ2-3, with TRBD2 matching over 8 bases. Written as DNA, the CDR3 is TGTGCCAGCAGCCAAGATCGGGGACTAGGAGGCCAAGATACGCAGTATTTT. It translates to CASSQDRGLGGQDTQYF.